This T cell receptor beta chain was found in a study of blood T cell repertoires in COVID-19. Overall study: COVID-19 samples from acute and convalescent phases originated in the United States, Italy and Spain. T cells, B-cell-depleted T cells, or PBMCs provided the cDNA or gDNA that served as material.

Original processing notes: For nucleated cells, counts were estimated from reference gene primer amplification. Sequenced by immunoSEQ multiplex PCR; TCRdb stores in-frame clones only, minus some. That table supplies the V and J calls and clone size; D and trimming were determined from the DNA. Here the sample spans about 120,000 clones, around 87% being singletons. Trimming cost V 3 bases and J 6 bases, with 15 bases left between them. This CDR3 is 15 amino acids long. From germline, CDR1 is MNHEY and CDR2 SMNVEV (reference sequence). This sequence joins TRBV27 and TRBJ2-1, with D tentatively TRBD2 (5 bases). The receptor comes from a man in his 70s with active or convalescent COVID-19. The sequenced sample consisted of peripheral blood. In nucleotides, the CDR3 is TGTGCCAGCAGTTTTCAATCCGGGAATTTCAATGAGCAGTTCTTC. Translated, it gives CASSFQSGNFNEQFF.